Shown below are 5 T cell receptor beta chains from a single sample sequenced in a study of blood T cell repertoires in COVID-19. Produced via immunoSEQ multiplex PCR; TCRdb's table is partial and in-frame only. The sample yields 350,000 to 400,000 clones, 88% seen once. Sequences were obtained from PBMCs or T cells enriched from blood (not recorded which). These receptor sequences come from a woman aged 25 to 45 with acute COVID-19.

The chain joins TRBV4-1 to TRBJ2-7, with 9 bases fitting TRBD2. With V trimmed by 2 bases and J by 3 bases, 5 bases remained unmatched. Germline lookup yields CDR1 MGHRA and CDR2 YSYEKL. CDR3 size: 15 residues. CDR3 DNA sequence: TGCGCCAGCAGCCAACCGGGACTAGCCGACTACGAGCAGTACTTC. Its translation: CASSQPGLADYEQYF.

This chain joins TRBV5-1 and TRBJ1-1, with D possibly matching TRBD1 (5 bases). CDR3 length equals 14 residues. The V gene's germline CDR1 is SGHRS and CDR2 YFSETQ. V lost 2 bases and J 4 bases, leaving 12 bases between the germline ends. CDR3 sequence (DNA): TGCGCCAGCAGCTTCGGGGGATGGAGCACTGAAGCTTTCTTT. As protein: CASSFGGWSTEAFF.

Only a few counts were recorded for this clone. The chain recombines TRBV5-5 with TRBJ2-3; 10 nucleotides match TRBD2. The CDR3 sequence is 16 residues long. CDR1 is SGHKS and CDR2 is YYEKEE in the germline V gene (reference sequence). Losses at the gene ends were 0 bases for V and 2 bases for J; bases not matched to a gene: 3. CDR3: CASSLGTSGLTDTQYF. The CDR3 nucleotides read TGTGCCAGCAGCTTGGGGACTAGCGGACTCACAGATACGCAGTATTTT.

The J gene is TRBJ2-7, the V gene TRBV18, with 7 bases fitting TRBD1. The CDR3 sequence is 13 residues long. V gave up 2 bases and J gave up 5 bases; unmatched junction bases: 3. Germline CDR1 and CDR2: KGHSH and LQKENI. CDR3 sequence: CASSPVQGDEQYF. CDR3 bases: TGTGCCAGCTCACCAGTTCAGGGGGACGAGCAGTACTTC.

The CDR3 DNA reads as TGTGCCAGTAGTAATGGACAGGGACAAGAGACCCAGTACTTC. Translating gives CASSNGQGQETQYF. The V and J genes are TRBV19 and TRBJ2-5, with TRBD1 identical over 8 bases. V dropped 4 bases and J dropped 2; count of bases not matched to a gene: 3. CDR1 and CDR2 (germline): LNHDA, SQIVND (reference sequence). The CDR3 is 14 amino acids.